A selection of T cell receptor beta chains follows, all from one sample in a study of cytomegalovirus exposure and HLA in healthy donors. Sequencing used immunoSEQ multiplex PCR; TCRdb keeps in-frame clones, though not all of them. The sample has roughly 200,000 clones, and its top ten clones hold about 1.1%. Source material: PBMCs. The source of these receptors is a girl aged 2 to 10 in good health and CMV-seropositive. Each CDR3 is given with its conserved first and last residue.

>TRBV2
CASSEQGNPGELFF
>TRBV19
CASTGATSSNEQFF
>TRBV5-5
CASSLQGDQPQHF
>TRBV29-1
CSVVGGLAGYSYNEQFF
>TRBV21-1
CASSLGASGFKDNEQFF
>TRBV19
CASSISLAGYNEQFF
>TRBV15
CATRPLGETQYF
>TRBV7-9
CASSPLRDSRDTGELFF
>TRBV4-1
CASSQDQAGGQPQHF
>TRBV19
CASSIAGGFYEQYF
>TRBV7-2
CASSGPTSGSSYEQYF
>TRBV20-1
CGAGGSWGYTF
>TRBV5-1
CASSLAGGSPSYEQYF
>TRBV7-9
CASSSMGLAGLAKNIQYF
>TRBV7-2
CASSLGNSYEQYF
>TRBV28
CASSPTGYEKLFF